The T cell receptor (beta chain) described here comes from a study of OX40 agonist ivuxolimab in advanced cancers. Sequencing used immunoSEQ multiplex PCR; TCRdb keeps in-frame clones, though not all of them. The sample holds about 60,000 clones, around 90% seen once. The CDR3 loop spans 15 amino acids. The V end lost 1 base, the J end lost 2 bases, and 12 bases lay between the germline ends. Germline assignment: CDR1 LGHNA and CDR2 YSLEER. This rearrangement joins TRBV4-3 to TRBJ2-7; no firm D call. The sequenced sample was CD4+ or CD8+ T cells sorted from blood, obtained in a trial of the OX40 agonist ivuxolimab. This TCR came from an adult with an advanced solid tumor such as melanoma, head and neck, liver or kidney cancer. CDR3 region: CASSQVFGPTYEQYF. The CDR3 nucleotides read TGCGCCAGCAGCCAAGTTTTTGGGCCTACCTACGAGCAGTACTTC.